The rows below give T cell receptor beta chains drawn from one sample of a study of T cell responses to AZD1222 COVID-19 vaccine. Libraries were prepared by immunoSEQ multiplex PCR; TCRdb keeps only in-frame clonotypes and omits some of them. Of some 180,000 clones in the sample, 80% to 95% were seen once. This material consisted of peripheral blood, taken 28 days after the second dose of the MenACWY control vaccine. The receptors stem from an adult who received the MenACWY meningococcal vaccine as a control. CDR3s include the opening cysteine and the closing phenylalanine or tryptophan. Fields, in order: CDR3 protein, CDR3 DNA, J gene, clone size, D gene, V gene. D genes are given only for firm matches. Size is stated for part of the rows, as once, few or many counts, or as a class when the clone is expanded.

CDR3 protein: CASSRGQRGFEQYF
CDR3 DNA: TGTGCCAGCAGTCGTGGACAGAGAGGGTTCGAGCAGTACTTC
J gene: TRBJ2-7
clone size: .
D gene: .
V gene: TRBV6-5

CDR3 protein: CASNAPTGELFF
CDR3 DNA: TGTGCCAGCAATGCACCGACCGGGGAGCTGTTTTTT
J gene: TRBJ2-2
clone size: .
D gene: .
V gene: TRBV12-3/TRBV12-4

CDR3 protein: CASSLRGGSRFRGEQFF
CDR3 DNA: TGTGCCAGCAGTCTCCGGGGGGGAAGCCGGTTCCGCGGTGAGCAGTTCTTC
J gene: TRBJ2-1
clone size: once
D gene: TRBD2
V gene: TRBV28

CDR3 protein: CASRPRDSYGYTF
CDR3 DNA: TGTGCCAGCAGACCCAGGGATAGTTATGGCTACACCTTC
J gene: TRBJ1-2
clone size: .
D gene: .
V gene: TRBV2

CDR3 protein: CAWNLGGWGSPLHF
CDR3 DNA: TGTGCCTGGAACTTAGGAGGGTGGGGTTCACCCCTCCACTTT
J gene: TRBJ1-6
clone size: few
D gene: .
V gene: TRBV30

CDR3 protein: CASLQGLVGYGYTF
CDR3 DNA: TGTGCCAGTTTACAGGGCCTTGTTGGCTATGGCTACACCTTC
J gene: TRBJ1-2
clone size: .
D gene: .
V gene: TRBV2

CDR3 protein: CASGFGLAGAAETQYF
CDR3 DNA: TGTGCTAGTGGTTTTGGGCTAGCGGGGGCGGCAGAGACCCAGTACTTC
J gene: TRBJ2-5
clone size: .
D gene: TRBD2
V gene: TRBV12-5

CDR3 protein: CASSNCGHRGRELFF
CDR3 DNA: TGTGCCAGCAGCAATTGTGGACACCGGGGCCGGGAGCTGTTTTTT
J gene: TRBJ2-2
clone size: .
D gene: .
V gene: TRBV21-1

CDR3 protein: CATSEPGESTDTQYF
CDR3 DNA: TGTGCCACCAGTGAACCGGGGGAGAGCACAGATACGCAGTATTTT
J gene: TRBJ2-3
clone size: .
D gene: .
V gene: TRBV24-1

CDR3 protein: CASSTSRRGFYGYTF
CDR3 DNA: TGTGCCAGTAGTACCTCCAGGCGGGGCTTCTATGGCTACACCTTC
J gene: TRBJ1-2
clone size: once
D gene: .
V gene: TRBV19

CDR3 protein: CASSLGPTGGGSPLHF
CDR3 DNA: TGTGCCAGCAGCTTAGGACCGACCGGGGGGGGTTCACCCCTCCACTTT
J gene: TRBJ1-6
clone size: .
D gene: .
V gene: TRBV7-8

CDR3 protein: CASSLGSSSYQPQHF
CDR3 DNA: TGCGCCAGCAGCCTAGGGTCGTCCAGTTATCAGCCCCAGCATTTT
J gene: TRBJ1-5
clone size: .
D gene: .
V gene: TRBV4-1

CDR3 protein: CASSLAGGNEQFF
CDR3 DNA: TGTGCCAGCAGCTTAGCTGGAGGGAACGAGCAGTTCTTC
J gene: TRBJ2-1
clone size: .
D gene: .
V gene: TRBV7-9

CDR3 protein: CASSLGGTYEQYF
CDR3 DNA: TGTGCCAGCAGTTTAGGGGGAACCTACGAGCAGTACTTC
J gene: TRBJ2-7
clone size: .
D gene: .
V gene: TRBV12-3/TRBV12-4

CDR3 protein: CASSASGQTEAFF
CDR3 DNA: TGTGCCAGCAGCGCCTCGGGGCAAACTGAAGCTTTCTTT
J gene: TRBJ1-1
clone size: .
D gene: .
V gene: TRBV7-2

CDR3 protein: CASSSPGLAGLNTGELFF
CDR3 DNA: TGTGCCAGCAGCTCCCCCGGACTAGCGGGGTTGAACACCGGGGAGCTGTTTTTT
J gene: TRBJ2-2
clone size: .
D gene: TRBD2
V gene: TRBV7-9

CDR3 protein: CASSRKGRVNTEAFF
CDR3 DNA: TGTGCCAGTAGTAGAAAGGGACGGGTGAACACTGAAGCTTTCTTT
J gene: TRBJ1-1
clone size: .
D gene: .
V gene: TRBV19

CDR3 protein: CAISGGTGGALTLYGYTF
CDR3 DNA: TGTGCCATCAGTGGGGGGACAGGGGGAGCCCTGACTCTATATGGCTACACCTTC
J gene: TRBJ1-2
clone size: once
D gene: TRBD1
V gene: TRBV10-3

CDR3 protein: CASSVGTGFNGYTF
CDR3 DNA: TGTGCCAGCAGCGTAGGGACAGGGTTTAATGGCTACACCTTC
J gene: TRBJ1-2
clone size: .
D gene: TRBD1
V gene: TRBV9

CDR3 protein: CASSPRPGSSSYNEQFF
CDR3 DNA: TGTGCCAGCAGCCCCCGCCCAGGGTCGAGCTCCTACAATGAGCAGTTCTTC
J gene: TRBJ2-1
clone size: .
D gene: .
V gene: TRBV13

CDR3 protein: CASSKDGFFSTTNEKLFF
CDR3 DNA: TGTGCCAGCAGCAAAGACGGCTTTTTCAGCACAACTAATGAAAAACTGTTTTTT
J gene: TRBJ1-4
clone size: .
D gene: .
V gene: TRBV21-1

CDR3 protein: CASSSRHTIGTDTQYF
CDR3 DNA: TGTGCCAGCAGCTCCCGACACACGATAGGCACAGATACGCAGTATTTT
J gene: TRBJ2-3
clone size: .
D gene: .
V gene: TRBV5-4

CDR3 protein: CASSPQVNTEAFF
CDR3 DNA: TGTGCCAGCAGCCCACAGGTGAACACTGAAGCTTTCTTT
J gene: TRBJ1-1
clone size: .
D gene: .
V gene: TRBV7-9

CDR3 protein: CASTSRGFEAFF
CDR3 DNA: TGTGCCAGCACCTCCCGGGGCTTCGAAGCTTTCTTT
J gene: TRBJ1-1
clone size: .
D gene: .
V gene: TRBV7-3

CDR3 protein: CASSLSGTPLEGYTF
CDR3 DNA: TGTGCCAGCAGCCTATCCGGGACGCCACTCGAAGGCTACACCTTC
J gene: TRBJ1-2
clone size: .
D gene: .
V gene: TRBV3-1/TRBV3-2

CDR3 protein: CSVEFWGNEKLFF
CDR3 DNA: TGCAGCGTTGAGTTCTGGGGTAATGAAAAACTGTTTTTT
J gene: TRBJ1-4
clone size: .
D gene: .
V gene: TRBV29-1

CDR3 protein: CASSLSRNEQFF
CDR3 DNA: TGTGCCAGCAGCCTGTCAAGAAATGAGCAGTTCTTC
J gene: TRBJ2-1
clone size: .
D gene: .
V gene: TRBV12-3/TRBV12-4

CDR3 protein: CASSLSQGYNEQFF
CDR3 DNA: TGCGCCAGCAGCTTGTCACAGGGGTACAATGAGCAGTTCTTC
J gene: TRBJ2-1
clone size: .
D gene: TRBD1
V gene: TRBV5-1

CDR3 protein: CATSALDTYGYTF
CDR3 DNA: TGTGCCACCAGTGCCTTAGACACCTATGGCTACACCTTC
J gene: TRBJ1-2
clone size: .
D gene: .
V gene: TRBV24-1

CDR3 protein: CASSYSRFNYGYTF
CDR3 DNA: TGTGCCAGCAGTTACTCGAGATTTAACTATGGCTACACCTTC
J gene: TRBJ1-2
clone size: .
D gene: .
V gene: TRBV6-5

CDR3 protein: CASRPDRVNSPLHF
CDR3 DNA: TGTGCCAGCAGACCCGATAGGGTTAATTCACCCCTCCACTTT
J gene: TRBJ1-6
clone size: .
D gene: .
V gene: TRBV6-5

CDR3 protein: CASRERGRGDTQYF
CDR3 DNA: TGTGCCAGCAGGGAGCGGGGAAGGGGAGATACGCAGTATTTT
J gene: TRBJ2-3
clone size: .
D gene: TRBD2
V gene: TRBV27

CDR3 protein: CASSSIQTSGYNEQFF
CDR3 DNA: TGTGCCAGCAGTTCTATTCAGACTAGCGGGTACAATGAGCAGTTCTTC
J gene: TRBJ2-1
clone size: .
D gene: TRBD2
V gene: TRBV27

CDR3 protein: CASSLLGTSVSNTQYF
CDR3 DNA: TGCGCCAGCAGCTTGTTAGGGACTAGCGTTTCTAATACGCAGTATTTT
J gene: TRBJ2-3
clone size: once
D gene: TRBD2
V gene: TRBV5-1

CDR3 protein: CAANRGGITEAFF
CDR3 DNA: TGTGCCGCCAACAGGGGAGGTATCACTGAAGCTTTCTTT
J gene: TRBJ1-1
clone size: once
D gene: TRBD1
V gene: TRBV15

CDR3 protein: CAISAGLAGGATNEKLFF
CDR3 DNA: TGTGCCATCAGTGCCGGACTCGCCGGGGGGGCAACTAATGAAAAACTGTTTTTT
J gene: TRBJ1-4
clone size: .
D gene: .
V gene: TRBV10-3

CDR3 protein: CAISGQGSYEQYF
CDR3 DNA: TGTGCCATCAGTGGACAGGGCTCCTACGAGCAGTACTTC
J gene: TRBJ2-7
clone size: .
D gene: TRBD1
V gene: TRBV10-3

CDR3 protein: CASSLISLNTEAFF
CDR3 DNA: TGCGCCAGCAGCTTGATCTCATTGAACACTGAAGCTTTCTTT
J gene: TRBJ1-1
clone size: .
D gene: .
V gene: TRBV5-1

CDR3 protein: CASSTLGGAGTDTQYF
CDR3 DNA: TGTGCCAGCAGCACACTAGGGGGTGCAGGCACAGATACGCAGTATTTT
J gene: TRBJ2-3
clone size: .
D gene: .
V gene: TRBV5-6

CDR3 protein: CASSQEGYNKNIQYF
CDR3 DNA: TGTGCCAGCAGCCAAGAGGGATATAACAAAAACATTCAGTACTTC
J gene: TRBJ2-4
clone size: .
D gene: .
V gene: TRBV3-1/TRBV3-2

CDR3 protein: CATYRRGQGYGYTF
CDR3 DNA: TGTGCCACTTACAGACGGGGGCAGGGCTATGGCTACACCTTC
J gene: TRBJ1-2
clone size: .
D gene: .
V gene: TRBV28

CDR3 protein: CASSPPWREGTDTQYF
CDR3 DNA: TGTGCCAGCTCACCACCGTGGCGGGAAGGCACAGATACGCAGTATTTT
J gene: TRBJ2-3
clone size: .
D gene: .
V gene: TRBV18

CDR3 protein: CASSLTVSRMDTQYF
CDR3 DNA: TGTGCCAGCAGCTTAACAGTCAGCAGGATGGATACGCAGTATTTT
J gene: TRBJ2-3
clone size: .
D gene: .
V gene: TRBV11-2

CDR3 protein: CASSPWDGDTEAFF
CDR3 DNA: TGTGCCAGCTCACCTTGGGACGGAGACACTGAAGCTTTCTTT
J gene: TRBJ1-1
clone size: .
D gene: .
V gene: TRBV18

CDR3 protein: CASSLVDEQYF
CDR3 DNA: TGTGCCAGCAGTTTAGTCGACGAGCAGTACTTC
J gene: TRBJ2-7
clone size: .
D gene: .
V gene: TRBV28

CDR3 protein: CASSPSDSNPPRVGAFF
CDR3 DNA: TGTGCCAGCTCACCCTCGGACAGCAACCCTCCCCGGGTTGGAGCTTTCTTT
J gene: TRBJ1-1
clone size: .
D gene: .
V gene: TRBV18

CDR3 protein: CAISEPEPSEQFF
CDR3 DNA: TGTGCCATCAGTGAACCCGAGCCCAGTGAGCAGTTCTTC
J gene: TRBJ2-1
clone size: .
D gene: .
V gene: TRBV10-3

CDR3 protein: CASSQEWGTGNTIYF
CDR3 DNA: TGCGCCAGCAGCCAAGAGTGGGGTACTGGAAACACCATATATTTT
J gene: TRBJ1-3
clone size: .
D gene: .
V gene: TRBV4-1

CDR3 protein: CASSTLQGPYNF
CDR3 DNA: TGTGCCAGTAGTACTCTTCAGGGCCCATACAACTTC
J gene: TRBJ1-2
clone size: .
D gene: .
V gene: TRBV19

CDR3 protein: CAISESSLAGSRGEETQYF
CDR3 DNA: TGTGCCATCAGTGAGTCGTCCCTAGCGGGGTCCCGAGGGGAGGAGACCCAGTACTTC
J gene: TRBJ2-5
clone size: .
D gene: TRBD2
V gene: TRBV10-3

CDR3 protein: CASSVATGRAEAFF
CDR3 DNA: TGTGCCAGCAGCGTAGCTACAGGGCGAGCTGAAGCTTTCTTT
J gene: TRBJ1-1
clone size: .
D gene: .
V gene: TRBV9

CDR3 protein: CASSYSLSGGAGETQYF
CDR3 DNA: TGTGCCAGCAGTTACTCCTTAAGCGGGGGCGCGGGGGAGACCCAGTACTTC
J gene: TRBJ2-5
clone size: .
D gene: TRBD2
V gene: TRBV6-2/TRBV6-3

CDR3 protein: CASSWVTGKGHGYTF
CDR3 DNA: TGTGCCAGCAGTTGGGTAACAGGGAAAGGGCATGGCTACACCTTC
J gene: TRBJ1-2
clone size: .
D gene: .
V gene: TRBV6-5

CDR3 protein: CASSLVAGVSGNTIYF
CDR3 DNA: TGTGCCAGCAGCTTGGTAGCAGGAGTCTCTGGAAACACCATATATTTT
J gene: TRBJ1-3
clone size: .
D gene: .
V gene: TRBV5-6